The TCR beta chain described here comes from a study of graft-versus-host responses after intestinal transplantation. Regarding the study as a whole: Recipient marrow harbored GvH clones, some of which surfaced first in ileum or blood.

Germline CDR1 SGHVS, CDR2 FQNEAQ. The CDR3 loop spans 16 amino acids. The V gene lost 2 bases and the J gene lost 0 bases, with 14 bases spanning the gap. The table came from immunoSEQ multiplex PCR; TCRdb's copy has only in-frame clones and leaves some out. The sample carries 45,000 to 65,000 clones, about 94% recorded once. Of note for this clone: Its antigen is currently unknown.

The sequence was obtained from a human donor who was the organ donor for an intestinal transplant. The V call is TRBV7-8, the J call TRBJ2-7; a weak D match, TRBD1 (6 bases). This specimen was unstimulated CD4+ T cells sorted from spleen or lymph node cells, taken before transplant. For the CDR3, the DNA is TGTGCCAGCAGCTTAAACTACAGGGTAATCTCCTACGAGCAGTACTTC. This translates into CASSLNYRVISYEQYF. Complete variable domain (other parts from reference TRBV7-8 and TRBJ2-7): GAGVSQSPRYKVAKRGQDVALRCDPISGHVSLFWYQQALGQGPEFLTYFQNEAQLDKSGLPSDRFFAERPEGSVSTLKIQRTQQEDSAVYLCASSLNYRVISYEQYFGPGTRLTVT.